The clone carrying this T cell receptor (beta chain) appeared a single time. Its antigen is undetermined. The CDR3 contains 15 residues. Trimming removed 3 bases at V and 2 bases at J, with 16 bases between. Germline V gene sequence: CDR1 GTSNPN, CDR2 SVGIG (reference sequence). The sample originates from a study of cytomegalovirus exposure and HLA in healthy donors. It was with 60 Vbeta and 13 Jbeta primers that the PCR ran. The table came from immunoSEQ multiplex PCR; TCRdb's copy has only in-frame clones and leaves some out. The profile covers about 69,000 clones, with roughly 74% appearing a single time and 8.5% to 14% taken by the ten largest. Findings and limits, study-wide: Within an earlier analysis, most TCR beta V segments proved productive either about 90% or about 30% of the time. Researchers counted around 170 TCR beta chains as cytomegalovirus-associated. HLA alleles showed associations with approximately 15,000 TCR beta sequences in a later analysis, at a 0.05 false discovery rate.

The chain has TRBV30 and TRBJ2-5; tentative D call: TRBD2 (6 bases). Sequenced sample: PBMCs. The source is a woman in her sixties or seventies in good health and CMV-seropositive. CDR3 nucleotides: TGTGCCTGGAGAACTGGGACTTCCCAGCAAGAGACCCAGTACTTC. It encodes CAWRTGTSQQETQYF.